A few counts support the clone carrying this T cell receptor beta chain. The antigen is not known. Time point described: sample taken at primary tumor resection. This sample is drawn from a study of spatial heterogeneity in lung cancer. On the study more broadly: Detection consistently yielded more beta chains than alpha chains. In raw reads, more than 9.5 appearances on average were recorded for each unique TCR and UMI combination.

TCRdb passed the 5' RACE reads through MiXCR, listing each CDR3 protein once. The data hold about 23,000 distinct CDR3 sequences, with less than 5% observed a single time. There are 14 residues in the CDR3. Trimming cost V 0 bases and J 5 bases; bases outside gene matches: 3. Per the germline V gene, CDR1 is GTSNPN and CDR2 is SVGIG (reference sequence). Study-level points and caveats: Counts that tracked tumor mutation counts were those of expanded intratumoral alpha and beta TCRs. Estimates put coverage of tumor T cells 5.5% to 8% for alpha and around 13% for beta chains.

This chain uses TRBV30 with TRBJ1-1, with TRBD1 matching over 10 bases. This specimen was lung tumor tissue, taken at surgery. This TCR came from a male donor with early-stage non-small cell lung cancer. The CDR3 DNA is TGTGCCTGGAGTGTAGGACAGGGGGTTACTGAAGCTTTCTTT. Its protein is CAWSVGQGVTEAFF.